This TCR beta chain was sequenced for a study of monozygotic twins with inflammatory bowel disease. From its re-call of the 5' RACE reads, TCRdb lists each CDR3 protein once, without DNA. This repertoire comprises approximately 160,000 distinct CDR3 sequences; its ten largest clones make up under 3.5%. The sequenced material came from blood. The origin of this receptor is a human donor with ulcerative colitis or Crohn's disease, or a healthy co-twin of an affected twin (not recorded which).

CDR3 region: CASSGGVSTGGSAQYF. V is TRBV6-1 and J is TRBJ2-3; the D gene TCRdb calls, TRBD2, cannot be checked with no DNA. This CDR3 is 16 amino acids long. The germline gives CDR1 MNHNS, CDR2 SASEGT.